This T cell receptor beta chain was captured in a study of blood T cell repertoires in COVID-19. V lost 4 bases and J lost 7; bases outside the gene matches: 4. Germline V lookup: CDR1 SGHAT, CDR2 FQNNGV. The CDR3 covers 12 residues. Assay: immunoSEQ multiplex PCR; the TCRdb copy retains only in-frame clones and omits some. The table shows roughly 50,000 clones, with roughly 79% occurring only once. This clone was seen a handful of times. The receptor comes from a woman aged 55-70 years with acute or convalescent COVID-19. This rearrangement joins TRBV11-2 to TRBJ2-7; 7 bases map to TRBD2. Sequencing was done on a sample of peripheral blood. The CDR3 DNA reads TGTGCCAGCAGCTCCGGGACTAATGAGCAGTACTTC. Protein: CASSSGTNEQYF.